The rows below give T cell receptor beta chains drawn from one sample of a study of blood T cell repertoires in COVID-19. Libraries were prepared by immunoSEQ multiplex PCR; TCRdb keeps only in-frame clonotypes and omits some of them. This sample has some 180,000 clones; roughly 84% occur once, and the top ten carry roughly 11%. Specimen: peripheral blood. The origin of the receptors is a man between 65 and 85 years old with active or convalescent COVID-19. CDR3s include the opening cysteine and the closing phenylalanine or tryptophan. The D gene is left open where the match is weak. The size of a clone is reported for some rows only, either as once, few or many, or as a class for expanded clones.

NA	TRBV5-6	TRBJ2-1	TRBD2	TGTGCCAGCAGCTTGAGGCCTAGCGGGGCTTACAATGAGCAGTTCTTC	CASSLRPSGAYNEQFF
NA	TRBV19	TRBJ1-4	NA	TGTGCCAGTAGTATCTCGACCCCCGGGGGAAATGAAAAACTGTTTTTT	CASSISTPGGNEKLFF
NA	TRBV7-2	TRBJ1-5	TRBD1	TGTGCCAGCAGCCCCAACAGGGGGCGTCAGCCCCAGCATTTT	CASSPNRGRQPQHF
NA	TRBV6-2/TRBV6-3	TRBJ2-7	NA	TGTGCCAGCAGTTACTTAGGAGGCGAGCAGTACTTC	CASSYLGGEQYF
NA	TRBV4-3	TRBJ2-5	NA	TGCGCCAGCAGCCAAGATATCTGGACACCTCAAGAGACCCAGTACTTC	CASSQDIWTPQETQYF
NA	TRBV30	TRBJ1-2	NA	TGTGCCTCCACCCAGGACAGACCACCTTGGGGCTACACCTTC	CASTQDRPPWGYTF
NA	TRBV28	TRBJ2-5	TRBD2	TGTGCCAGCAGAATGACTAGCGGGACGTGGGAGACCCAGTACTTC	CASRMTSGTWETQYF
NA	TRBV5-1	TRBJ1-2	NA	TGCGCCAGCAGCTTGCCCTCCGGGAGCACCGGCGATGGCTACACCTTC	CASSLPSGSTGDGYTF
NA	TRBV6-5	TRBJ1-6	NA	TGTGCCAGCAGACTCCTTAATAGTAATTCACCCCTCCACTTT	CASRLLNSNSPLHF
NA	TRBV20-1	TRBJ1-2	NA	TGCAGTGCCCCTGGCAGGCACTACACCTTC	CSAPGRHYTF
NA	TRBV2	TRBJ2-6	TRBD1	TGTGCCATGGGAGGGGACAGGGGAAAACAAAGAGGGGCCAACGTCCTGACTTTC	CAMGGDRGKQRGANVLTF
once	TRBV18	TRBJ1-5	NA	TGTGCCAGCTCACAGGGGCTTAGCAATCAGCCCCAGCATTTT	CASSQGLSNQPQHF
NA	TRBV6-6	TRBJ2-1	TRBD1	TGTGCCAGCAGTTACCTCGGGACAGGGGGTTACAATGAGCAGTTCTTC	CASSYLGTGGYNEQFF
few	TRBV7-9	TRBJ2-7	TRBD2	TGTGCCAGCAGTTCTCCGGGACTAGCGGGTGCCGAGCAGTACTTC	CASSSPGLAGAEQYF
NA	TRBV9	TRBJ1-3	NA	TGTGCCAGCAGTCTACAGGGCTCTGGAAACACCATATATTTT	CASSLQGSGNTIYF
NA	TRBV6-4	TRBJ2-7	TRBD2	TGTGCCAGCAGTCGAACAGCGGGAGGTATCAAGCAGTACTTC	CASSRTAGGIKQYF
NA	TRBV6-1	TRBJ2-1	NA	TGTGCCAGCAGTGAACAGGGGCAGGCCTATGATGAGCAGTTCTTC	CASSEQGQAYDEQFF
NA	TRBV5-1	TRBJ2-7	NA	TGCGCCAGCAGCTTGGTCGGACAGAACTACGAGCAGTACTTC	CASSLVGQNYEQYF
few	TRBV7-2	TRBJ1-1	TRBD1	TGTGCCAGCAGCCTGCACCAAGGGGGCTTTACTGAAGCTTTCTTT	CASSLHQGGFTEAFF
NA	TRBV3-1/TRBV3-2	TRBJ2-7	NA	TGTGCCAGCAGCCCCCTTTGGGGAGGTTCCTACGAGCAGTACTTC	CASSPLWGGSYEQYF
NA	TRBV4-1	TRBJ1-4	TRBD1	TGCGCCAGCAGCCAGGGACAGGCGAACGGTAGGCTTAATGAAAAACTGTTTTTT	CASSQGQANGRLNEKLFF
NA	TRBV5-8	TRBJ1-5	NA	TGTGCCAGCAGCCCCCCCAGGGGCCGGTATAGCAATCAGCCCCAGCATTTT	CASSPPRGRYSNQPQHF